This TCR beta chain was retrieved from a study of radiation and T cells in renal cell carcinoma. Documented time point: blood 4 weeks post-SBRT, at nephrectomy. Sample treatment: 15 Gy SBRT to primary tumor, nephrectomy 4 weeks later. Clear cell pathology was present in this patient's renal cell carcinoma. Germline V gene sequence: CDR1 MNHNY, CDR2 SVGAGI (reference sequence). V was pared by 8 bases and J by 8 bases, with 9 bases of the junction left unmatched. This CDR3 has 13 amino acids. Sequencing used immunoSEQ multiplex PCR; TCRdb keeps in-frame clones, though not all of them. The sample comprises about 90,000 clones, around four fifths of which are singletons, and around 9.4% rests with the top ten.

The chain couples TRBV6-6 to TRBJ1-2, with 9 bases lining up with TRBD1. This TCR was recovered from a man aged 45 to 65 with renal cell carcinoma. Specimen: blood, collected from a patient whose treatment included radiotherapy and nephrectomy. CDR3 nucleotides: TGTGCCAGCCGTCTTGGACAGGGGCCCGGCTACACCTTC. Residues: CASRLGQGPGYTF.